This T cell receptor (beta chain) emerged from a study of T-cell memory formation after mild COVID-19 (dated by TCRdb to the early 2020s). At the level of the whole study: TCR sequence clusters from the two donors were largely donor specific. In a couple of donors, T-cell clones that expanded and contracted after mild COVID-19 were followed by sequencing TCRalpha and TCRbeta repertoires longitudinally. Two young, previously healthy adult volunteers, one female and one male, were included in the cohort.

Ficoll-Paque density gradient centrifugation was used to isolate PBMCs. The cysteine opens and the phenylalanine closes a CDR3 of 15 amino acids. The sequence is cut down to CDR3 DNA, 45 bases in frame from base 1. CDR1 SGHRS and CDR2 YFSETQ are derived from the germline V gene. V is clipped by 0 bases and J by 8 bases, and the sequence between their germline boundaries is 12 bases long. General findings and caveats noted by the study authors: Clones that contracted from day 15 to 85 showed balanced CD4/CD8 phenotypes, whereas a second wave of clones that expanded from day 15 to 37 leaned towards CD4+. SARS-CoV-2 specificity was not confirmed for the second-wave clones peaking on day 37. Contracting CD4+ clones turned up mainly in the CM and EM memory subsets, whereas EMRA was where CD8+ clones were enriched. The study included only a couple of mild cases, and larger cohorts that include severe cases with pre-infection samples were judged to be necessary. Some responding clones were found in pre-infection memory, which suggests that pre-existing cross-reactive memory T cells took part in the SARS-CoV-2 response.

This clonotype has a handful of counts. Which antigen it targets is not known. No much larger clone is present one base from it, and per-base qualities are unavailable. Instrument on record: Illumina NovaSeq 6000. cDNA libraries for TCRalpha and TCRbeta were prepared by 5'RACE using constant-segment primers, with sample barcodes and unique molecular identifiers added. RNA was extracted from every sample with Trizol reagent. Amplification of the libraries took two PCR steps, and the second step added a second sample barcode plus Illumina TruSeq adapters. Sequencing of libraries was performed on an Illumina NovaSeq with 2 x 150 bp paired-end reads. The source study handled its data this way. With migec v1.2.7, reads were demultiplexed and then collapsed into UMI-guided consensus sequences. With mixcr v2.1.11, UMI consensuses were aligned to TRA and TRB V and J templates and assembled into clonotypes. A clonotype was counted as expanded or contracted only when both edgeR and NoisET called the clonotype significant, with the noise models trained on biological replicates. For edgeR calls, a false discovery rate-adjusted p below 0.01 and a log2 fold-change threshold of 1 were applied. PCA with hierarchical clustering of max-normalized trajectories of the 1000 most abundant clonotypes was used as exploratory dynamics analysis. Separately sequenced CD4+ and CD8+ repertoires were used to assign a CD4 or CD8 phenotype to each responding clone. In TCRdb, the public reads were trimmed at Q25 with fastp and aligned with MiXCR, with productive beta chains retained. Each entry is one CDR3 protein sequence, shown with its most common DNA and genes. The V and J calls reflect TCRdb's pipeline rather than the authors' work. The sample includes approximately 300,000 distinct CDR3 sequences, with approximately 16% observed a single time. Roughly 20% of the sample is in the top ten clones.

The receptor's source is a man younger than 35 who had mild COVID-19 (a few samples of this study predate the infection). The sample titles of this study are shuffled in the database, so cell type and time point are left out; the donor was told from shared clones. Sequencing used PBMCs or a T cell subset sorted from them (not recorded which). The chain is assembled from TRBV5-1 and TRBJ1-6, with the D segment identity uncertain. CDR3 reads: CASSLGTWMDSPLHF. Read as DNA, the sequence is TGCGCCAGCAGCTTGGGGACGTGGATGGATTCACCCCTCCACTTT.